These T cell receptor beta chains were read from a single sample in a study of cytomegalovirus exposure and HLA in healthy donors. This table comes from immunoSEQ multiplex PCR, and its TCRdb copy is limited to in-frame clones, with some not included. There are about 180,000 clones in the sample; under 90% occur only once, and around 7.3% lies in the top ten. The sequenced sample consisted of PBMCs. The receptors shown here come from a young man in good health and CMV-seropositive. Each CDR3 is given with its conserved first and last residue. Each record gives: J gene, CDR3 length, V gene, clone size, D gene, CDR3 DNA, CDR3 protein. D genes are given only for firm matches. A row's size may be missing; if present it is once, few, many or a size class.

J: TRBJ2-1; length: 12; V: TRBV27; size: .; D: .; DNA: TGTGCCAGCAGCCAAATCAACAATGAGCAGTTCTTC; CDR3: CASSQINNEQFF
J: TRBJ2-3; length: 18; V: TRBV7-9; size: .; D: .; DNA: TGTTCCAGCAGCTTAGCCCCCGGGGAAGCCTCAGAGGTAGATACGCAGTATTTT; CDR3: CSSSLAPGEASEVDTQYF
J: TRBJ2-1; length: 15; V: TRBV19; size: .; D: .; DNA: TGTGCCAGTAGTTCTCAGGGGTTTTTCACGAATGAGCAGTTCTTC; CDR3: CASSSQGFFTNEQFF
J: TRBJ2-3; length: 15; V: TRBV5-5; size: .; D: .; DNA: TGTGCCAGCAGCTTGGAAGTAGCGGGCACAGATACGCAGTATTTT; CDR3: CASSLEVAGTDTQYF
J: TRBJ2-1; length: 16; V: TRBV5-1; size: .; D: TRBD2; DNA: TGCGCCAGCAGCCGATCTAATCTAATAGCGGGAGATGAGCAGTTCTTC; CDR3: CASSRSNLIAGDEQFF
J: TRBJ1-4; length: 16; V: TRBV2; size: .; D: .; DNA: TGTGCCAGCAGTGACAGGTACTCCCAGGGTAATGAAAAACTGTTTTTT; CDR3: CASSDRYSQGNEKLFF
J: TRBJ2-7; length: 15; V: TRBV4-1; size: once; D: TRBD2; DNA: TGCGCCAGCAGCCAAGGTAGAGCGGGATCCCACGAGCAGTACTTC; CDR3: CASSQGRAGSHEQYF
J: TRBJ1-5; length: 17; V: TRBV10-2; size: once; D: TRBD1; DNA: TGCGCCAGCAGTGAGTCAATAGGGACAGGGGGCAATCAGCCCCAGCATTTT; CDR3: CASSESIGTGGNQPQHF
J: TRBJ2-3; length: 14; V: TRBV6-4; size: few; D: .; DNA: TGTGCCAGCAGTGACTCGTCCCACACAGATACGCAGTATTTT; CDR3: CASSDSSHTDTQYF
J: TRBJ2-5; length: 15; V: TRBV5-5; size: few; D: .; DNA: TGTGCCAGCAGCATGGAAGAGGCGGGGTCGGAGACCCAGTACTTC; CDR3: CASSMEEAGSETQYF